The rows below give T cell receptor beta chains drawn from one sample of a study of T cells in Graves' hyperthyroidism and ophthalmopathy. TCRdb reanalysed the multiplex PCR reads using MiXCR and keeps one entry per CDR3 protein. Here the sample spans roughly 520,000 distinct CDR3 sequences, around 22% being singletons. The sample consisted of blood. The source of these receptors is a young woman with Graves' ophthalmopathy. Each CDR3 is given with its conserved first and last residue. Fields, in order: V gene, J gene, clone size, D gene, CDR3 protein, CDR3 DNA. The D gene is left open where the match is weak. Some rows have no size entry. The others give once, few or many, or a class for an expanded clone.

>TRBV28|TRBJ2-7|few|.
CASSLPGQGSYEQYF
TGTGCCAGCAGCTTACCGGGACAAGGGTCCTACGAGCAGTACTTC
>TRBV27|TRBJ2-7|many|TRBD2
CASSLLISGESSYEQYF
TGTGCCAGCAGTTTATTAATCAGCGGGGAAAGCTCCTACGAGCAGTACTTC
>TRBV19|TRBJ2-5|.|TRBD1
CASSSTGTGWMETQYF
TGTGCCAGTAGTAGTACCGGGACAGGGTGGATGGAGACCCAGTACTTC
>TRBV20-1|TRBJ2-7|many|TRBD1
CSARDHRGRGEQYF
TGCAGTGCTAGAGATCACAGGGGAAGAGGCGAGCAGTACTTC
>TRBV24-1|TRBJ1-5|.|.
CAHARGRGSQHF
TGTGCCCACGCGAGGGGTCGGGGGTCCCAGCATTTT
>TRBV6-1|TRBJ1-1|.|TRBD1
CASRGTGQNTEAFF
TGTGCCAGCAGAGGGACAGGACAGAACACTGAAGCTTTCTTT
>TRBV19|TRBJ1-1|many|TRBD1
CASMRQGENTEAFF
TGTGCCAGTATGCGACAGGGAGAGAACACTGAAGCTTTCTTT
>TRBV5-5|TRBJ1-1|many|.
CASSLWGSNTEAFF
TGTGCCAGCAGCTTGTGGGGCTCGAACACTGAAGCTTTCTTT
>TRBV24-1|TRBJ2-7|few|.
CATSGKGLIITYEQYF
TGTGCCACCAGTGGAAAGGGCCTAATAATTACCTACGAGCAGTACTTC
>TRBV20-1|TRBJ1-2|many|TRBD1
CSARDTGGRGYGYTF
TGCAGTGCTCGAGATACAGGGGGCCGTGGCTATGGCTACACCTTC
>TRBV25-1|TRBJ1-6|.|.
CASSEGSGNKINTLHF
TGTGCCAGCAGCGAAGGGAGTGGCAATAAGATTAACACCCTCCACTTT
>TRBV6-1|TRBJ2-5|.|.
CASSEFSGDQETQYF
TGTGCCAGCAGTGAATTTTCAGGGGATCAAGAGACCCAGTACTTC
>TRBV6-1|TRBJ2-7|many|.
CASSEAGPFYEQYF
TGTGCCAGCAGTGAGGCAGGCCCCTTCTACGAGCAGTACTTC
>TRBV12-3/TRBV12-4|TRBJ2-4|many|TRBD1
CASSPGDRIAKNIQYF
TGTGCCAGCAGTCCCGGGGACAGAATAGCCAAAAACATTCAGTACTTC
>TRBV6-5|TRBJ2-2|few|TRBD1
CASSYPDRGTGELFF
TGTGCCAGCAGTTACCCCGACAGGGGTACCGGGGAGCTGTTTTTT
>TRBV6-2/TRBV6-3|TRBJ2-3|many|TRBD2
CASSSQTWLAADTQYF
TGTGCCAGCAGTTCCCAAACTTGGCTAGCGGCAGATACGCAGTATTTT
>TRBV29-1|TRBJ2-7|.|TRBD1
CSVGQGVYEQYF
TGCAGCGTTGGACAGGGGGTCTACGAGCAGTACTTC
>TRBV5-1|TRBJ2-7|many|TRBD2
CASSLSGLAQYEQYF
TGCGCCAGCAGCTTGAGTGGACTAGCACAGTACGAGCAGTACTTC
>TRBV24-1|TRBJ1-1|few|TRBD1
CATSARGQGESTKAFF
TGTGCCACCAGTGCCCGCGGACAGGGGGAGAGCACTAAAGCTTTCTTT
>TRBV19|TRBJ1-2|.|TRBD1
CATSAARGPGGYTF
TGTGCCACTTCCGCCGCCAGGGGGCCGGGTGGCTACACCTTC
>TRBV6-2/TRBV6-3|TRBJ2-5|few|.
CASTAFTGETQYF
TGTGCCAGCACCGCCTTCACTGGAGAGACCCAGTACTTC
>TRBV6-1|TRBJ2-7|many|.
CASSESRPYEQYF
TGTGCCAGCAGTGAAAGCAGACCCTACGAGCAGTACTTC
>TRBV12-3/TRBV12-4|TRBJ2-7|once|.
CASSRHSTGEDEQYF
TGTGCCAGCAGTCGGCACTCCACCGGGGAGGACGAGCAGTACTTC
>TRBV28|TRBJ1-1|few|.
CAIQGRRGTEAFF
TGTGCCATCCAGGGGAGGAGAGGGACTGAAGCTTTCTTT
>TRBV20-1|TRBJ1-2|many|.
CSARDDVRGSYGYTF
TGCAGTGCTAGAGATGATGTTAGGGGATCCTATGGCTACACCTTC
>TRBV6-2/TRBV6-3|TRBJ1-5|many|TRBD1
CASSNDRGRFVNQPQHF
TGTGCCAGCAGTAATGACAGGGGGCGTTTTGTCAATCAGCCCCAGCATTTT
>TRBV20-1|TRBJ1-2|few|TRBD1
CSARDAGTGDGYTF
TGCAGTGCTAGAGATGCCGGGACAGGGGACGGCTACACCTTC
>TRBV27|TRBJ2-2|few|TRBD2
CASGGGIATGELFF
TGTGCCAGCGGCGGGGGAATCGCCACCGGGGAGCTGTTTTTT
>TRBV5-1|TRBJ1-2|many|.
CASYIRDTNYGYTF
TGCGCCAGCTACATCCGGGACACAAACTATGGCTACACCTTC
>TRBV20-1|TRBJ2-2|.|TRBD2
CSAPLAGGPYTGELFF
TGCAGTGCTCCACTAGCGGGAGGGCCCTACACCGGGGAGCTGTTTTTT
>TRBV30|TRBJ1-1|many|.
CAWLPGHGNTEAFF
TGTGCCTGGTTACCAGGCCATGGGAACACTGAAGCTTTCTTT